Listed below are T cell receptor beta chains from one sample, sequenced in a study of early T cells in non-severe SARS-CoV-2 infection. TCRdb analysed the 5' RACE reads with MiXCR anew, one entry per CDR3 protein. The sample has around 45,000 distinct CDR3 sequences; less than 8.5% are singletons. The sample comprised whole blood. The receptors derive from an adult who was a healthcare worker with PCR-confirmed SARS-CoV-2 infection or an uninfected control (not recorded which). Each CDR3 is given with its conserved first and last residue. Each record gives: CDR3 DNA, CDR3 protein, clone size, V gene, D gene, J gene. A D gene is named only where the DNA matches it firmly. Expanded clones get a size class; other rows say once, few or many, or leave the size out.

DNA: TGTGCCAGCAGCCAACAAACAGGGGCAGGGGAAAATTCACCCCTCCACTTT
CDR3: CASSQQTGAGENSPLHF
size: many
V: TRBV12-3/TRBV12-4
D: TRBD1
J: TRBJ1-6

DNA: TGTGCCAGCAGCCCTTGGACGGCAAGGCCAGATGGCTACACCTTC
CDR3: CASSPWTARPDGYTF
size: few
V: TRBV7-2
D: .
J: TRBJ1-2

DNA: TGCAGTGTAGCGGGGGCCTTAGCCGTAGGGGAGCAGTTCTTC
CDR3: CSVAGALAVGEQFF
size: many
V: TRBV20-1
D: TRBD2
J: TRBJ2-1

DNA: TGCAGCGTTGGAGGGTTGAACACTGAAGCTTTCTTT
CDR3: CSVGGLNTEAFF
size: once
V: TRBV29-1
D: .
J: TRBJ1-1

DNA: TGCGCCAGCAGCCAAATTTCTTTCGGGGAGCTGTTTTTT
CDR3: CASSQISFGELFF
size: many
V: TRBV4-3
D: .
J: TRBJ2-2

DNA: TGTGCCAGCAGTTTAGGAGGGGCGAGGACTGAAGCTTTCTTT
CDR3: CASSLGGARTEAFF
size: .
V: TRBV27
D: .
J: TRBJ1-1

DNA: TGTGCCAACGCACCATCACAGGGGGAGGGCTATGGCTACACCTTC
CDR3: CANAPSQGEGYGYTF
size: few
V: TRBV28
D: TRBD1
J: TRBJ1-2

DNA: TGTGCCAGCAGCTTGATAGTGGGGGTTAATGAAAAACTGTTTTTT
CDR3: CASSLIVGVNEKLFF
size: many
V: TRBV7-2
D: .
J: TRBJ1-4

DNA: TGTGCCAGCAGTCCTAGCTCCTACAATGAGCAGTTCTTC
CDR3: CASSPSSYNEQFF
size: .
V: TRBV7-2
D: .
J: TRBJ2-1

DNA: TGCAGCGTTGATTTTATTGAGGGGTCCGAGGAGACCCAGTACTTC
CDR3: CSVDFIEGSEETQYF
size: few
V: TRBV29-1
D: .
J: TRBJ2-5

DNA: TGCGCCAGCACCGAGAGGGCTATTCGAGGGGATACGCAGTATTTT
CDR3: CASTERAIRGDTQYF
size: many
V: TRBV10-2
D: .
J: TRBJ2-3

DNA: TGTGCCAGCAGCCCGACAGGGGGCAACACCGGGGAGCTGTTTTTT
CDR3: CASSPTGGNTGELFF
size: many
V: TRBV7-3
D: TRBD1
J: TRBJ2-2

DNA: TGCAGTGCTGAAACTAGGGGACACCCTCTGTCCGAGCAGTACTTC
CDR3: CSAETRGHPLSEQYF
size: many
V: TRBV20-1
D: .
J: TRBJ2-7

DNA: TGTGCCAGCAGTTTCCTCTCAGCGGGGGGGTACCAAGAGACCCAGTACTTC
CDR3: CASSFLSAGGYQETQYF
size: many
V: TRBV27
D: TRBD2
J: TRBJ2-5

DNA: TGTGCCAGCAGTTGGTCGCGGCTTTCATTCACCGGGGAGCTGTTTTTT
CDR3: CASSWSRLSFTGELFF
size: many
V: TRBV28
D: .
J: TRBJ2-2

DNA: TGTACCAGCAGCCAAGATCCCCCCAGTGAGCAGTTCTTC
CDR3: CTSSQDPPSEQFF
size: few
V: TRBV3-1
D: .
J: TRBJ2-1

DNA: TGCAGCGTTTTCGGGAATCAAGAGACCCAGTACTTC
CDR3: CSVFGNQETQYF
size: few
V: TRBV29-1
D: .
J: TRBJ2-5

DNA: TGTGCCAGCAGCCGGGGGAGGAATCAGCCCCAGCATTTT
CDR3: CASSRGRNQPQHF
size: few
V: TRBV11-1
D: .
J: TRBJ1-5

DNA: TGCGCCAGCAGCCAGCAGGGTTTCAATGAGCAGTTCTTC
CDR3: CASSQQGFNEQFF
size: many
V: TRBV4-3
D: .
J: TRBJ2-1

DNA: TGTGCCAGCAGCCAAGTCCTAGCCAATGAGCAGTTCTTC
CDR3: CASSQVLANEQFF
size: .
V: TRBV4-2
D: .
J: TRBJ2-1

DNA: TGCAGCGTCGATAACGGTTCCTACGAGCAGTACTTC
CDR3: CSVDNGSYEQYF
size: many
V: TRBV29-1
D: .
J: TRBJ2-7